The 2 T cell receptor beta chains reported below all come from one sample, sequenced in a study of T-cell reconstitution after alpha-beta-depleted transplantation in children. TCRbeta library preparation incorporated unique molecular identifiers. MiXCR, run by TCRdb on the PCR reads, gives a single entry per CDR3 protein. The table lists about 830,000 distinct CDR3 sequences, roughly 15% of them singletons. Sequencing used PBMCs, mostly from graft donor cells, obtained 360 days after TCRalphabeta/CD19-depleted stem cell transplant. All receptors come from a male patient aged 10-17 years who had a stem cell transplant for acute lymphoblastic leukemia, so the T cells may come from the graft donor.

This clonotype has just a few counts. The chain couples TRBV24-1 to TRBJ2-3, with D unclear. V gave up 9 bases and J gave up 2 bases, with 8 bases separating them. Germline values: CDR1 KGHDR, CDR2 SFDVKD. This CDR3 region has 12 residues. The CDR3 here is CATQGITDTQYF. The CDR3 DNA reads as TGTGCCACCCAAGGCATCACAGATACGCAGTATTTT.

The chain carries TRBV18 and TRBJ2-5; a possible D gene is TRBD1 (6 bases). The germline V gene encodes CDR1 KGHSH and CDR2 LQKENI. The CDR3 spans 16 residues. V lost 3 bases, J lost 0 bases, and 14 bases lay in between. CDR3 amino acids: CASSPLGTPYQETQYF. For the CDR3, the DNA is TGTGCCAGCTCACCCCTCGGGACACCGTACCAAGAGACCCAGTACTTC.